The clone carrying this T cell receptor (beta chain) was counted between two and nine times. As yet, its antigen is unknown. These data belong to a study of T cells in Graves' hyperthyroidism and ophthalmopathy. Study outcomes and limitations: The model anticipated ophthalmopathy a median about six months pre-onset.

RNA transcripts yielded amplified TCR beta CDR3 regions. HTBI primers were employed in a first-round RT-PCR of the TCR CDR3. MiXCR, applied by TCRdb to the multiplex PCR reads, yields one record per CDR3 protein. The table lists about 720,000 distinct CDR3 sequences, around 20% of them singletons. The sequence was collected from a woman between 45 and 65 years old with Graves' hyperthyroidism that later progressed to Graves' ophthalmopathy. Sequencing was carried out using blood.

CDR3 residues: CASSDGQSMGYTF. DNA for the CDR3: TGTGCCAGCAGCGACGGACAGAGCATGGGCTACACCTTC. The chain has TRBV7-9 and TRBJ1-2; possibly TRBD1 for D (6 bases). V was pared by 5 bases and J by 8 bases, with 15 bases between. CDR1 SEHNR and CDR2 FQNEAQ come from the germline V gene (reference sequence). The CDR3 loop spans 13 amino acids.